This T cell receptor (beta chain) was obtained from a study of cytomegalovirus exposure and HLA in healthy donors. Study outcomes and limitations: CMV serostatus alone was available as immune exposure information. Associated with cytomegalovirus, according to the listing, were 164 TCR beta chains. The likely explanation for a cluster of highly shared sequence variants was sequencing artifact. TCR beta sequences reportedly predicted most subjects' HLA-A and HLA-B alleles accurately.

Per the germline V gene, CDR1 is LNHNV and CDR2 is YYDKDF (reference sequence). The CDR3 totals 14 residues. V was pared by 8 bases and J by 0 bases, with 6 bases of the junction left unmatched. PCR involved 60 Vbeta and 13 Jbeta primers. Measured with immunoSEQ multiplex PCR; TCRdb has only the in-frame clones, and not every one. The table has roughly 86,000 clones, 75% to 80% seen once. In the case of this clone: Antigen specificity is unknown.

The chain has TRBV15 and TRBJ1-1; 7 nucleotides line up with TRBD1. The receptor was isolated from a female donor in good health and CMV-seronegative. The sample was PBMCs. The CDR3 here is CATGTDIMNTEAFF. The DNA of the CDR3 is TGTGCCACCGGGACAGACATTATGAACACTGAAGCTTTCTTT.